Following are 16 T cell receptor beta chains from one sample sequenced in a study of T cells after yellow fever vaccination. MiXCR, applied by TCRdb to the 5' RACE reads, yields one record per CDR3 protein. Of some 600,000 distinct CDR3 sequences in the sample, around a sixth were seen once. Sequences were derived from PBMCs, sampled 5 days after the first yellow fever vaccination. These receptors were obtained from a man younger than 30 who received the YFV17D yellow fever vaccine.

This clonotype was recorded a few times. The chain's CDR3 is CASSRDDRASGYTF. The CDR3, as DNA: TGTGCCAGCAGCCGTGATGACAGGGCGAGTGGCTACACCTTC. The chain joins TRBV7-9 to TRBJ1-2, with TRBD1 matching over 7 bases. The CDR3 totals 14 residues. V shed 5 bases, J shed 7 bases, and the junction held 10 bases outside the gene matches. The V gene's germline CDR1 is SEHNR and CDR2 FQNEAQ (reference sequence).

This clonotype was seen ten or more times. The chain has TRBV7-2 and TRBJ1-5; the D is unclear. The CDR3 consists of 13 residues. The germline gives CDR1 SGHTA, CDR2 FQGNSA. The V end was cut by 2 bases, the J end by 4 bases, with 6 bases between. CDR3 sequence reads: CASSLTGNQPQHF. The CDR3 bases are TGTGCCAGCAGCTTAACGGGGAATCAGCCCCAGCATTTT.

The J gene is TRBJ2-3, the V gene TRBV4-1; 7 positions match TRBD1. With V trimmed by 1 base and J by 2 bases, 12 bases remained unmatched. Germline V gives CDR1 MGHRA, CDR2 YSYEKL. CDR3 length: 18 residues. DNA of the CDR3: TGCGCCAGCAGCCAAGGGATCATAAGACAGGGTACCACAGATACGCAGTATTTT. It codes for CASSQGIIRQGTTDTQYF.

The chain joins TRBV19 to TRBJ2-1; D may be TRBD1 (6 bases). V lost 10 bases to trimming and J lost 2 bases, with 12 bases between them. CDR3 length equals 13 residues. Germline V gene lookup returns CDR1 LNHDA and CDR2 SQIVND (reference sequence). CDR3 nucleotides: TGTGCCACCAGCCGGGACACCTACAATGAGCAGTTCTTC. Translating it yields CATSRDTYNEQFF.

The chain has TRBV9 and TRBJ2-3; D is possibly TRBD2 (5 bases). The CDR3 loop spans 18 amino acids. Trimming shortened V by 7 bases and J by 0 bases, and 24 bases separated the two germline ends. Germline assignment: CDR1 SGDLS and CDR2 YYNGEE. In DNA, the CDR3 is TGTGCCAGCTCTCTAGGGAGCCCGACCGAATCTAGCACAGATACGCAGTATTTT. Protein sequence: CASSLGSPTESSTDTQYF.

A note on this clonotype: A read error may account for a junction end that differs from germline. The chain links TRBV5-1 to TRBJ2-7; possibly TRBD2 for D (6 bases). CDR1 and CDR2 (germline): SGHRS, YFSETQ. This CDR3 comprises 17 residues. CDR3 residues: CASSQFRSGTSSYEQYF. The DNA for the CDR3 is TGTGCCAGCAGCCAGTTCCGATCCGGGACTTCTTCCTACGAGCAGTACTTC. Using reference TRBV5-1 and TRBJ2-7 for the parts outside the CDR3, the full variable domain is KAGVTQTPRYLIKTRGQQVTLSCSPISGHRSVSWYQQTPGQGLQFLFEYFSETQRNKGNFPGRFSGRQFSNSRSEMNVSTLELGDSALYLCASSQFRSGTSSYEQYFGPGTRLTVT.

The CDR3 spells CASSNNGGWSLTDTQYF. CDR3 in DNA: TGTGCCAGCAGCAACAACGGGGGTTGGTCCCTCACCGATACGCAGTATTTT. The rearrangement joins TRBV5-6 to TRBJ2-3; possible D gene TRBD2, 6 bases. The CDR3 contains 17 residues. Germline CDR1 SGHDT, CDR2 YYEEEE. V shed 4 bases and J shed 6 bases, with 24 bases lying between them.

This clonotype was observed a handful of times. The chain has TRBV4-2 and TRBJ2-7; 10 positions agree with TRBD1. Germline V gene lookup returns CDR1 LGHNA and CDR2 YNFKEQ. V lost 3 bases and J lost 4; bases outside the gene matches: 15. The CDR3 loop spans 18 amino acids. CDR3 sequence: CASSQAPFVRDRGYEQYF. The CDR3 DNA follows: TGTGCCAGCAGCCAGGCCCCGTTTGTACGGGACAGGGGTTACGAGCAGTACTTC.

In this sample, this clonotype turned up a few times. The chain has TRBV2 and TRBJ1-2; 7 bases align to TRBD1. The V segment lost 7 bases and the J segment 3 bases; nucleotides outside the gene matches: 8. Germline lookup yields CDR1 SNHLY and CDR2 FYNNEI. This CDR3 has 14 amino acids. The CDR3 DNA sequence: TGTGCCAGCATCCCTACAGGGGCGCACTATGGCTACACCTTC. Translating it yields CASIPTGAHYGYTF. The entire variable domain, with the rest obtained from reference TRBV2 and TRBJ1-2, is as follows: EPEVTQTPSHQVTQMGQEVILRCVPISNHLYFYWYRQILGQKVEFLVSFYNNEISEKSEIFDDQFSVERPDGSNFTLKIRSTKLEDSAMYFCASIPTGAHYGYTFGSGTRLTVV.

This chain connects TRBV7-2 to TRBJ2-5; D possibly uses TRBD1 or TRBD2 (5 bases each). The CDR3 runs to 15 residues. With 4 bases removed from V and 5 bases from J, the gap between germline ends came to 17 bases. The germline gives CDR1 SGHTA, CDR2 FQGNSA. CDR3 nucleotide sequence: TGTGCCAGCAGCTCCCTTGGCTCAGAGGGGGAGACCCAGTACTTC. Translation: CASSSLGSEGETQYF.

This clonotype was recorded a few times. The chain uses TRBV6-6 and TRBJ2-1, with D uncertain. This CDR3 contains 13 residues. The ends were cut back, 7 bases at V and 7 bases at J, with 14 bases in the middle. Germline V gene data show CDR1 as MNHNY and CDR2 as SVGAGI (reference sequence). Written as DNA, the CDR3 is TGTGCCAGCATCACGGACCAACTTAATGAGCAGTTCTTC. Its translation is CASITDQLNEQFF.

Comment on this clonotype: At one end the junction does not follow the germline gene, possibly because of a read error. The chain recombines TRBV18 with TRBJ1-3; 10 positions agree with TRBD1. The CDR3 has 16 amino acids. Germline CDR1 reads KGHSH; CDR2 reads LQKENI. For the CDR3, the DNA is TGTGCCAGCTCACCCTCCAGACAGGGGGCTGGAAACACCATACATTTT. Residues: CASSPSRQGAGNTIHF.

The V gene is TRBV18, the J gene TRBJ2-1, with a tentative D call TRBD2 (7 bases). Trimming left V 4 bases short and J 8 bases short, with 18 bases between. This CDR3 comprises 15 residues. In germline, CDR1 is KGHSH, CDR2 LQKENI. CDR3 region: CASSRRGGRRDEQFF. CDR3 bases: TGTGCCAGCTCACGAAGGGGGGGCCGGAGGGATGAGCAGTTCTTC.

The V call is TRBV20-1, the J call TRBJ2-3, with 8 bases aligning to TRBD2. The CDR3 sequence is 14 residues long. V shed 4 bases, J shed 2 bases, and the junction held 5 bases outside the gene matches. Looked up from germline, CDR1 is DFQATT and CDR2 is SNEGSKA (reference sequence). The CDR3 loop is CSAKVAGYTDTQYF. CDR3 sequence (DNA): TGCAGTGCTAAGGTAGCGGGGTACACAGATACGCAGTATTTT.

V usage is TRBV24-1 and J usage is TRBJ1-2, with a tentative D call TRBD1 (5 bases). CDR3 length equals 14 residues. V lost 3 bases and J 5 bases, leaving 12 bases between the germline ends. CDR1 and CDR2 from the germline V gene are KGHDR and SFDVKD. The CDR3 nucleotides read TGTGCCACCAGTGATGCCACCGGGACGTATGGCTACACCTTC. Protein sequence: CATSDATGTYGYTF.

This sequence joins TRBV6-6 and TRBJ1-1, with D perhaps matching TRBD1 (6 bases). CDR1 is MNHNY and CDR2 is SVGAGI in the germline V gene (reference sequence). The CDR3 has 13 residues. Trimming took 10 bases from V and 0 from J, leaving 12 bases between them. CDR3: CATSQGLNTEAFF. Written as DNA, the CDR3 is TGTGCCACCTCTCAGGGGTTGAACACTGAAGCTTTCTTT.